These T cell receptor beta chains were read from a single sample in a study of beta chain features in type 1 diabetes. Clones were sequenced by immunoSEQ multiplex PCR, and TCRdb holds only the in-frame ones, with some missing. The table records around 710,000 clones, around 12% of them present only once. The sequencing sample was made of naive CD4+ T cells from blood. These receptor sequences come from a man under 40 with type 1 diabetes. CDR3s include the opening cysteine and the closing phenylalanine or tryptophan. The D gene is left open where the match is weak. Clone size is shown for a subset of rows, as once, few, many or a class of expanded clone.

TRBJ2-7,TRBV6-6,NA,NA,CASSYSGSQGQYF,TGTGCCAGCAGTTACTCGGGTTCACAGGGGCAGTACTTC
TRBJ2-7,TRBV23-1,NA,many,CASSQSATEWHF,TGCGCCAGCAGTCAATCTGCGACAGAGTGGCACTTC
TRBJ1-2,TRBV10-3,NA,NA,CAISESRGAEGYTF,TGTGCCATCAGTGAGTCCCGTGGGGCAGAAGGCTACACCTTC
TRBJ1-6,TRBV7-9,NA,NA,CASSLSGPLHF,TGTGCCAGCAGCTTATCGGGCCCCCTCCACTTT
TRBJ2-3,TRBV7-2,TRBD2,few,CASSSLAGTDTQYF,TGTGCCAGCAGCTCACTAGCGGGCACAGATACGCAGTATTTT
TRBJ1-2,TRBV18,NA,few,CASSAIDSSYGYTF,TGTGCCAGCTCCGCGATAGACAGCTCTTATGGCTACACCTTC
TRBJ2-3,TRBV4-2,NA,NA,CASSQRDRASTDTQYF,TGTGCCAGCAGCCAGCGGGACCGTGCTAGCACAGATACGCAGTATTTT
TRBJ2-7,TRBV2,TRBD1,few,CASSGQGSEQYF,TGTGCCAGCAGTGGACAGGGCAGCGAGCAGTACTTC
TRBJ2-2,TRBV7-9,NA,NA,CASGGGAVGTGELFF,TGTGCCAGCGGAGGGGGCGCGGTTGGCACCGGGGAGCTGTTTTTT
TRBJ2-1,TRBV4-2,NA,NA,CASSQRGGGNEQFF,TGTGCCAGCAGCCAAAGAGGAGGGGGCAATGAGCAGTTCTTC
TRBJ2-5,TRBV5-6,NA,few,CASSLVRASGFQETQYF,TGTGCCAGCAGCTTAGTAAGGGCCTCAGGCTTCCAAGAGACCCAGTACTTC
TRBJ1-1,TRBV9,TRBD1,few,CASSARRDREVNTEAFF,TGTGCCAGCAGCGCCCGCCGGGACAGGGAGGTGAACACTGAAGCTTTCTTT
TRBJ2-7,TRBV20-1,NA,NA,CSAPSAYEQYF,TGCAGTGCCCCAAGTGCCTACGAGCAGTACTTC
TRBJ2-5,TRBV7-2,NA,NA,CASSTQGGLETQYF,TGTGCCAGCAGCACACAGGGGGGGCTCGAGACCCAGTACTTC
TRBJ1-6,TRBV18,NA,few,CASSPQRNSPLHF,TGTGCCAGCTCACCACAACGGAATTCACCCCTCCACTTT
TRBJ2-5,TRBV7-2,NA,few,CASSLVRDQETQYF,TGTGCCAGCAGCTTAGTAAGGGACCAAGAGACCCAGTACTTC
TRBJ2-6,TRBV7-2,NA,few,CASSLWASGANVLTF,TGTGCCAGCAGCTTGTGGGCCTCTGGGGCCAACGTCCTGACTTTC
TRBJ2-7,TRBV14,NA,many,CAGIATEPCYEQYF,TGTGCCGGCATAGCGACAGAACCGTGCTACGAGCAGTACTTC
TRBJ1-1,TRBV6-6,NA,few,CASMGAMNTEAFF,TGTGCCAGCATGGGGGCTATGAACACTGAAGCTTTCTTT
TRBJ1-2,TRBV14,NA,NA,CASSTGRNYGYTF,TGTGCCAGCAGCACGGGACGGAACTATGGCTACACCTTC
TRBJ1-5,TRBV27,NA,NA,CASSLQGINQPQHF,TGTGCCAGCAGTTTACAGGGTATCAATCAGCCCCAGCATTTT
TRBJ1-1,TRBV10-3,NA,few,CAISESTGADTEAFF,TGTGCCATCAGTGAGTCGACGGGGGCTGACACTGAAGCTTTCTTT
TRBJ1-4,TRBV9,TRBD1,NA,CASSVDGTVGEKLFF,TGTGCCAGCAGCGTGGACGGGACAGTAGGTGAAAAACTGTTTTTT
TRBJ2-5,TRBV28,TRBD1,NA,CATRQGQETQYF,TGTGCCACCCGACAGGGCCAAGAGACCCAGTACTTC
TRBJ2-5,TRBV9,NA,few,CASSGGAGQPQETQYF,TGTGCCAGCAGCGGAGGTGCGGGACAGCCTCAAGAGACCCAGTACTTC
TRBJ2-5,TRBV2,TRBD2,few,CASVWNSGSKDGTQYF,TGTGCCAGCGTTTGGAATAGCGGGTCCAAAGATGGGACCCAGTACTTC
TRBJ1-1,TRBV2,NA,few,CASSEGGDTEAFF,TGTGCCAGCAGTGAAGGAGGGGACACTGAAGCTTTCTTT
TRBJ1-6,TRBV13,NA,NA,CASSSRTSRSSYNSPLHF,TGTGCCAGCAGCTCCCGGACCTCTAGGAGCTCCTATAATTCACCCCTCCACTTT
TRBJ2-3,TRBV11-2,NA,NA,CASKAPLGDTQYF,TGTGCCAGCAAGGCGCCTCTCGGCGATACGCAGTATTTT
TRBJ2-1,TRBV7-2,TRBD1,NA,CASSLRTGNIKFF,TGTGCCAGCAGCCTTCGGACAGGGAACATAAAGTTCTTC
TRBJ2-2,TRBV27,TRBD1,few,CASSWGQGIGELFF,TGTGCCAGCAGTTGGGGACAGGGTATCGGGGAGCTGTTTTTT
TRBJ2-5,TRBV7-2,TRBD1,few,CASSFQGALETQYF,TGTGCCAGCAGCTTCCAGGGGGCTTTAGAGACCCAGTACTTC
TRBJ2-3,TRBV29-1,TRBD2,few,CSATSGGGTDTQYF,TGCAGCGCGACTAGCGGGGGAGGCACAGATACGCAGTATTTT
TRBJ1-5,TRBV19,TRBD1,NA,CASSGTGGDQPQHF,TGTGCCAGTAGTGGGACAGGGGGCGATCAGCCCCAGCATTTT
TRBJ2-3,TRBV4-3,NA,few,CASSQDRGADTQYF,TGCGCCAGCAGCCAAGACCGAGGGGCAGATACGCAGTATTTT